This TCR beta chain comes out of a study of cytomegalovirus exposure and HLA in healthy donors. Study-wide results and caveats: Prior analysis indicated that the majority of TCR beta V segments exhibited productivity approximately 90% or approximately 30% of the time.

From germline, CDR1 is MNHNY and CDR2 SVGAGI (reference sequence). V gave up 0 bases and J gave up 6 bases, with 7 bases separating them. The CDR3 is made up of 13 amino acids. The PCR contained 60 Vbeta and 13 Jbeta primers. Sequencing was performed with immunoSEQ multiplex PCR; in TCRdb, only in-frame clones are kept and a portion is missing. The sample yields roughly 220,000 clones, of which the top ten take up 0.95% to 1.3%. On this clone itself: Its antigen remains unknown.

Sample: PBMCs. This receptor was taken from a girl between 2 and 10 years old in good health and CMV-seropositive. The J gene is TRBJ2-3, the V gene TRBV6-6; D is unclear. CDR3 protein: CASSYSTEDTQYF. The CDR3 nucleotides are TGTGCCAGCAGTTACTCGACTGAGGATACGCAGTATTTT.